This T cell receptor beta chain was identified in a study of OX40 agonist ivuxolimab in advanced cancers. Overall study context: Of the participants, around 43% had some prior anti-PD-1, anti-PD-L1 or anti-CTLA-4 therapy, which was allowed.

Profiled with immunoSEQ multiplex PCR; TCRdb holds only in-frame clones, not every one. The sample holds 65,000 to 90,000 clones; 65% to 90% are singletons and the top ten take approximately 0.5%. Anyone with autoimmune disease history or systemic immunosuppression was excluded. Germline lookup yields CDR1 KGHSH and CDR2 LQKENI. With 3 bases removed from V and 5 bases from J, the gap between germline ends came to 11 bases. CDR3 size: 13 residues. The receptor's source is an adult with an advanced solid tumor such as melanoma, head and neck, liver or kidney cancer. The sample here was CD4+ or CD8+ T cells sorted from blood, taken in a trial of the OX40 agonist ivuxolimab. V and J are TRBV18 and TRBJ2-7; D could derive from TRBD1 or TRBD2 (5 bases each). DNA for the CDR3: TGTGCCAGCTCACCCGGGACGTGGGACGAGCAGTACTTC. Translating gives CASSPGTWDEQYF. Using reference TRBV18 and TRBJ2-7 for the parts outside the CDR3, the full variable domain is NAGVMQNPRHLVRRRGQEARLRCSPMKGHSHVYWYRQLPEEGLKFMVYLQKENIIDESGMPKERFSAEFPKEGPSILRIQQVVRGDSAAYFCASSPGTWDEQYFGPGTRLTVT.